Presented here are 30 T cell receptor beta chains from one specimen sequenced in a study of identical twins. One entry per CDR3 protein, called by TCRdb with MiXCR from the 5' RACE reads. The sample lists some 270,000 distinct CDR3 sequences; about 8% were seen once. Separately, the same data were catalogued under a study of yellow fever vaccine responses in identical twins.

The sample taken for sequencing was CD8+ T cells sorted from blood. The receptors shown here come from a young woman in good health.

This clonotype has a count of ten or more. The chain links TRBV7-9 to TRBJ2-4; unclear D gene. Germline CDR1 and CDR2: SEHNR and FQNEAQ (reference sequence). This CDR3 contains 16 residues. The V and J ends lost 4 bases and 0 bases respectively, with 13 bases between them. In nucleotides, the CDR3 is TGTGCCAGCAGCTCCGGGCCCAAACTAGCCAAAAACATTCAGTACTTC. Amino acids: CASSSGPKLAKNIQYF.

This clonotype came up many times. The CDR3 region is CASSSASYEQYF. The CDR3 DNA follows: TGTGCCAGCAGTTCAGCTTCCTACGAGCAGTACTTC. V usage is TRBV12-3 or TRBV12-4 and J usage is TRBJ2-7; D is ambiguous. V shed 4 bases and J shed 1 base, with 5 bases lying between them. The CDR3 extends over 12 amino acids.

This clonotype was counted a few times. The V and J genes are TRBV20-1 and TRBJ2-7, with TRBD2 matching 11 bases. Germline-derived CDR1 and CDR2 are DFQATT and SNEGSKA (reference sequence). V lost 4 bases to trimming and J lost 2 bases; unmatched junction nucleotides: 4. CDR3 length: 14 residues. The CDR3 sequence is CSAKGTSGPYEQYF. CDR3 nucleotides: TGCAGTGCTAAAGGGACTAGCGGCCCCTACGAGCAGTACTTC.

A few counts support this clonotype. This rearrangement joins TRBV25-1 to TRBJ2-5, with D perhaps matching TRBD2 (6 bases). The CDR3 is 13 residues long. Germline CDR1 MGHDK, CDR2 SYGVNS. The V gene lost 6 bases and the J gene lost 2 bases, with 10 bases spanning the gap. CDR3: CASRWAGQETQYF. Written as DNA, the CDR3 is TGTGCCAGCAGGTGGGCGGGGCAAGAGACCCAGTACTTC.

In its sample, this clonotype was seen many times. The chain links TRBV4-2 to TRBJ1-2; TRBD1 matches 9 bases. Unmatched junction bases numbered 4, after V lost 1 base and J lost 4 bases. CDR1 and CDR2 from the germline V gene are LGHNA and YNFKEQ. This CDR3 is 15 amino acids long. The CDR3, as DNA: TGTGCCAGCAGCCAAGGACAGGGGGATCCCTATGGCTACACCTTC. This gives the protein CASSQGQGDPYGYTF.

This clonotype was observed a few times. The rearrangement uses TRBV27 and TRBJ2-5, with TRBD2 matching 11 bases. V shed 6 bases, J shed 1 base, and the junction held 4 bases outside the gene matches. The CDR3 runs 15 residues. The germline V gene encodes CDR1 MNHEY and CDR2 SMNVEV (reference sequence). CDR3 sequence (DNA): TGTGCCAGCAGGGCTAGCGGGGGGCCCCAAGAGACCCAGTACTTC. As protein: CASRASGGPQETQYF.

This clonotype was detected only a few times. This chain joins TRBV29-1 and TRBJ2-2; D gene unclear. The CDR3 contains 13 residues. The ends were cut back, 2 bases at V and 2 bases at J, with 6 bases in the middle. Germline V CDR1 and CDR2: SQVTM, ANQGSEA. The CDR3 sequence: CSVEILNTGELFF. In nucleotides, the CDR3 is TGCAGCGTTGAAATCCTTAACACCGGGGAGCTGTTTTTT.

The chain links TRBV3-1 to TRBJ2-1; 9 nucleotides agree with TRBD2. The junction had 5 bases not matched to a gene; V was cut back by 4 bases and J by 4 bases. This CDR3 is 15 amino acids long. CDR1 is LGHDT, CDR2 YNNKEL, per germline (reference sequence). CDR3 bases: TGTGCCAGCAGCCCTCGGCGGGAGGGGTACAATGAGCAGTTCTTC. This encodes CASSPRREGYNEQFF.

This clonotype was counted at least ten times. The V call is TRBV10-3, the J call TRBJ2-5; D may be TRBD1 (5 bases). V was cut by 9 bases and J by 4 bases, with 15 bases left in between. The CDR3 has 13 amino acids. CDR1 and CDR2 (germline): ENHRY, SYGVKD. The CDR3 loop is CAIGHPPSETQYF. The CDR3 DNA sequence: TGTGCCATAGGACACCCTCCCTCAGAGACCCAGTACTTC.

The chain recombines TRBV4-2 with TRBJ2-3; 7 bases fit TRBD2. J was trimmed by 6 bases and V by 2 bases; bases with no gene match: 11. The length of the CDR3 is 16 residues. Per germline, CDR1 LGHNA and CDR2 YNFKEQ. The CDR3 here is CASSQTTGAGYDTQYF. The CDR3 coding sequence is TGTGCCAGCAGCCAAACCACGGGAGCGGGATACGATACGCAGTATTTT.

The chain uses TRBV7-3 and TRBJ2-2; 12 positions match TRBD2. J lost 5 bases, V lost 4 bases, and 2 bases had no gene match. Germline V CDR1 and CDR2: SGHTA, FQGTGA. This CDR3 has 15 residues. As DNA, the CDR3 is TGTGCCAGCAGCTGGGGACTAGCGGGTACCGGGGAGCTGTTTTTT. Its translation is CASSWGLAGTGELFF.

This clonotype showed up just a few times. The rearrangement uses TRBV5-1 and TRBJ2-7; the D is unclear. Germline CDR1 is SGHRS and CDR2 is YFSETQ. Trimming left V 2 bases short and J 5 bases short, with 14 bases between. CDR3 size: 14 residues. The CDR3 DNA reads TGCGCCAGCAGCTTAATGGGTCCCAAGGACGAGCAGTACTTC. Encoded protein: CASSLMGPKDEQYF.

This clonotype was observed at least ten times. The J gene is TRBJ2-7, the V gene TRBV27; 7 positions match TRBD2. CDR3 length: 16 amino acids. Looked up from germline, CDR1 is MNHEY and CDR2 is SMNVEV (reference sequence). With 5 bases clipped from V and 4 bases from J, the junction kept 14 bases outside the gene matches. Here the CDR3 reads CASSPLGGEVAYEQYF. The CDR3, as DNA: TGTGCCAGCAGTCCCCTGGGAGGGGAGGTTGCGTACGAGCAGTACTTC.

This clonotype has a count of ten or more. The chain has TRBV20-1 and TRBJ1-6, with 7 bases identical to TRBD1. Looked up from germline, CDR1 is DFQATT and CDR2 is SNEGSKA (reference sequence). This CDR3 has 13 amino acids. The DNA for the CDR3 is TGCAGCGCGGACAGGCCTCCACATTCACCCCTCCACTTT. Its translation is CSADRPPHSPLHF.

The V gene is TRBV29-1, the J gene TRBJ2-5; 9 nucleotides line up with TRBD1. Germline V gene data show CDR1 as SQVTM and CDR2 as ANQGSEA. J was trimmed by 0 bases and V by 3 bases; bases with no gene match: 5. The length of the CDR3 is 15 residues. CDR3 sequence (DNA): TGCAGCGTTGACCCCGGGACAGGGTACCAAGAGACCCAGTACTTC. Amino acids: CSVDPGTGYQETQYF. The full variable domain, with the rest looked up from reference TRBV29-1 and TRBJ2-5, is SAVISQKPSRDICQRGTSLTIQCQVDSQVTMMFWYRQQPGQSLTLIATANQGSEATYESGFVIDKFPISRPNLTFSTLTVSNMSPEDSSIYLCSVDPGTGYQETQYFGPGTRLLVL.

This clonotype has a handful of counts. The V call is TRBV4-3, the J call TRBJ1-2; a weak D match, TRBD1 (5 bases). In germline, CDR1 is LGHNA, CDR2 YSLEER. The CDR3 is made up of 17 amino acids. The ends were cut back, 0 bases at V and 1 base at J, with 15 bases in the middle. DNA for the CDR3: TGCGCCAGCAGCCAAGACCCTGCGGGGCAGGGTAACTATGGCTACACCTTC. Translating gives CASSQDPAGQGNYGYTF.

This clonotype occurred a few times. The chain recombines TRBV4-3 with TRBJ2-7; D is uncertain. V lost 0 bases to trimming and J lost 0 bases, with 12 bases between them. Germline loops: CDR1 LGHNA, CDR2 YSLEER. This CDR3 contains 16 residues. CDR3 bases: TGCGCCAGCAGCCAAGATGGAACGGTAAGCTCCTACGAGCAGTACTTC. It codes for CASSQDGTVSSYEQYF.

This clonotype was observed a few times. Here the CDR3 DNA reads TGTGCCAGCCGACCTAGGGGCTATTACGAGCAGTACTTC. Translation gives CASRPRGYYEQYF. The chain uses TRBV6-6 and TRBJ2-7; a possible D gene is TRBD1 (5 bases). With 8 bases removed from V and 4 bases from J, the gap between germline ends came to 15 bases. There are 13 residues in the CDR3. Germline V lookup: CDR1 MNHNY, CDR2 SVGAGI (reference sequence).

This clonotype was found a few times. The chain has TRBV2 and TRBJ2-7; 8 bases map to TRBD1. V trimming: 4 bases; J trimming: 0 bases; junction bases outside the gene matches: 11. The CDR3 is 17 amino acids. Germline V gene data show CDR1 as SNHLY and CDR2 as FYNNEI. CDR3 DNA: TGTGCCAGCAGTGGAAAAACCTCCGGGACAGGCTCCTACGAGCAGTACTTC. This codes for CASSGKTSGTGSYEQYF. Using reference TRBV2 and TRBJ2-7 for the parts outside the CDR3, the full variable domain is EPEVTQTPSHQVTQMGQEVILRCVPISNHLYFYWYRQILGQKVEFLVSFYNNEISEKSEIFDDQFSVERPDGSNFTLKIRSTKLEDSAMYFCASSGKTSGTGSYEQYFGPGTRLTVT.

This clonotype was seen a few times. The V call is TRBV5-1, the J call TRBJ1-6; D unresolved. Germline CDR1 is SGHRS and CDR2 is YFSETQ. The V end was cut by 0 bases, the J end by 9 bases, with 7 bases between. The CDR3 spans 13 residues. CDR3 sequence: CASSLDKFSPLHF. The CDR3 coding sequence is TGCGCCAGCAGCTTGGACAAATTTTCACCCCTCCACTTT.

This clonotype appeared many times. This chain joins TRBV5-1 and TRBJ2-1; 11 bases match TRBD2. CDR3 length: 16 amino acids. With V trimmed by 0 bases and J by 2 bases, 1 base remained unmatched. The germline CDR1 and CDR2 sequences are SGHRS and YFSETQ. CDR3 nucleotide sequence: TGCGCCAGCAGCTTGGAGGGACTAGCGGCCTACAATGAGCAGTTCTTC. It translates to CASSLEGLAAYNEQFF. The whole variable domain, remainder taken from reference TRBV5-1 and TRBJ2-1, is KAGVTQTPRYLIKTRGQQVTLSCSPISGHRSVSWYQQTPGQGLQFLFEYFSETQRNKGNFPGRFSGRQFSNSRSEMNVSTLELGDSALYLCASSLEGLAAYNEQFFGPGTRLTVL.

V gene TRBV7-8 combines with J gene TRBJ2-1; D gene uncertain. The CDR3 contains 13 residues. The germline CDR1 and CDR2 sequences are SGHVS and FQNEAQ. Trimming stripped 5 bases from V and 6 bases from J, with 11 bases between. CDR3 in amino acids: CASSLPTGNEQFF. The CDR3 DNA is TGTGCCAGCAGCCTCCCGACTGGCAATGAGCAGTTCTTC.

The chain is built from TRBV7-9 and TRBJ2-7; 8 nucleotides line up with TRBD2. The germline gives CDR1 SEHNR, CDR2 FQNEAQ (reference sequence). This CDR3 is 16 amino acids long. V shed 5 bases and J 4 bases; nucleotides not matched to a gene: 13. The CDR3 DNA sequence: TGTGCCAGCAGCGGTCCCGGCGGCACGGGAGGGTACGAGCAGTACTTC. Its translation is CASSGPGGTGGYEQYF.

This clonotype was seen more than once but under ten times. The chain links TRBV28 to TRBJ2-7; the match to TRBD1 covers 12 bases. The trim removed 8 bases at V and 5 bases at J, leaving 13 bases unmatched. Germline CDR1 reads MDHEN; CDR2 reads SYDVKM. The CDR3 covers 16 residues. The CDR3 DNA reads TGTGCCAGCGGGACCCGGGCTGGGACAGGGGGCGACGAGCAGTACTTC. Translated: CASGTRAGTGGDEQYF. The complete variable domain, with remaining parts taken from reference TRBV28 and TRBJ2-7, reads DVKVTQSSRYLVKRTGEKVFLECVQDMDHENMFWYRQDPGLGLRLIYFSYDVKMKEKGDIPEGYSVSREKKERFSLILESASTNQTSMYLCASGTRAGTGGDEQYFGPGTRLTVT.

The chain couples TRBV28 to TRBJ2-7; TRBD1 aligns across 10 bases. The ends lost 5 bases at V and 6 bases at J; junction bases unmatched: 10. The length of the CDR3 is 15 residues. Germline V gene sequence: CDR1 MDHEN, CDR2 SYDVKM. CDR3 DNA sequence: TGTGCCAGCAGTCCTCGGGACAGGGGCGGCGGCGAGCAGTACTTC. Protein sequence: CASSPRDRGGGEQYF.

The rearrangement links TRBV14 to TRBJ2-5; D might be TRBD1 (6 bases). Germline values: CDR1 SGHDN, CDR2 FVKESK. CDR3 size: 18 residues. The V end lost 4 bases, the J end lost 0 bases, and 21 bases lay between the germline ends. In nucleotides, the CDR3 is TGTGCCAGCAGCCCATGGTACCGGACAGACCTACACCAAGAGACCCAGTACTTC. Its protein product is CASSPWYRTDLHQETQYF.

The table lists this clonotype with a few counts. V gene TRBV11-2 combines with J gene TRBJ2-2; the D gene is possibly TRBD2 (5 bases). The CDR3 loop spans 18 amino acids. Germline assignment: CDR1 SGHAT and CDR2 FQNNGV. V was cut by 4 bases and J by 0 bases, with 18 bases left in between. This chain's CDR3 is CASSSWLAEKTNTGELFF. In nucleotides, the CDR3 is TGTGCCAGCAGCTCCTGGCTAGCCGAGAAGACGAACACCGGGGAGCTGTTTTTT.

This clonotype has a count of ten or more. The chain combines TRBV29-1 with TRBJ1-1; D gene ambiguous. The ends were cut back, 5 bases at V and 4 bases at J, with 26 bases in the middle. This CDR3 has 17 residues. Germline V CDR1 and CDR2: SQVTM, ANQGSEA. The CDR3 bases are TGCAGCGTTCAGCCCCCGGCGGGGAGGTTAAAGGCCACTGAAGCTTTCTTT. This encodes CSVQPPAGRLKATEAFF.

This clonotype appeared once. Here the CDR3 reads CATRTSGMISDTQYF. CDR3 bases: TGTGCCACCAGGACTAGCGGGATGATATCAGATACGCAGTATTTT. This chain connects TRBV19 to TRBJ2-3; 12 nucleotides match TRBD2. The length of the CDR3 is 15 residues. The germline V gene has CDR1 LNHDA and CDR2 SQIVND (reference sequence). The junction had 9 bases not matched to a gene; V was cut back by 10 bases and J by 4 bases.

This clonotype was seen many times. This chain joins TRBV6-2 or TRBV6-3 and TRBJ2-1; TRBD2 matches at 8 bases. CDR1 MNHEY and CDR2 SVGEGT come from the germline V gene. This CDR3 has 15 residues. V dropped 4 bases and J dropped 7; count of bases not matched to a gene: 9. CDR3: CASSSEAGETNEQFF. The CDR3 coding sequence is TGTGCCAGCAGTTCCGAAGCGGGAGAAACGAATGAGCAGTTCTTC.